The 15 T cell receptor beta chains below were found in one sample sequenced in a study of blood T cell repertoires in COVID-19. Generated by immunoSEQ multiplex PCR, the TCRdb table keeps only in-frame clones and is missing some. The data hold about 140,000 clones, with roughly four fifths observed a single time. Sequencing was carried out using peripheral blood. These receptor sequences come from a woman between 55 and 75 years old with acute or convalescent COVID-19.

The V and J genes are TRBV11-2 and TRBJ1-5; 9 bases match TRBD1. Germline trimming cut 3 bases from V and 4 bases from J; bases unmatched to any gene: 4. Germline lookup yields CDR1 SGHAT and CDR2 FQNNGV. The CDR3 extends over 15 amino acids. The CDR3: CASSFTGGRNQPQHF. CDR3 DNA sequence: TGTGCCAGCAGCTTCACAGGGGGCAGGAATCAGCCCCAGCATTTT.

This chain joins TRBV20-1 and TRBJ2-7; a possible D gene is TRBD1 (6 bases). The V gene lost 3 bases and the J gene lost 3 bases, with 15 bases spanning the gap. The CDR3 covers 14 residues. Germline V gene lookup returns CDR1 DFQATT and CDR2 SNEGSKA (reference sequence). CDR3 in amino acids: CSASDRDKVYEQYF. The CDR3 bases are TGCAGTGCTAGTGACCGGGACAAGGTCTACGAGCAGTACTTC.

The rearrangement links TRBV27 to TRBJ1-1, with D perhaps matching TRBD1 (6 bases). V was cut by 6 bases and J by 7 bases, with 15 bases left in between. The germline V gene encodes CDR1 MNHEY and CDR2 SMNVEV (reference sequence). The CDR3 contains 13 residues. Here the CDR3 reads CASSGQLSVEAFF. CDR3 nucleotide sequence: TGTGCCAGCAGCGGACAGCTTTCGGTTGAAGCTTTCTTT.

This clone was seen once. This sequence joins TRBV28 and TRBJ2-7; 7 nucleotides agree with TRBD2. The J segment lost 7 bases and the V segment lost 3 bases, leaving 6 bases of the junction unmatched. The CDR3 is made up of 13 amino acids. Germline loops: CDR1 MDHEN, CDR2 SYDVKM. The DNA of the CDR3 is TGTGCCAGCAGTTTTCCGGGAGGCGGGGAGCAGTACTTC. Amino acid sequence: CASSFPGGGEQYF.

This clone was detected only once. The V gene is TRBV30, the J gene TRBJ1-2, with 7 bases identical to TRBD1. The CDR3 loop spans 13 amino acids. V shed 4 bases, J shed 2 bases, and the junction held 4 bases outside the gene matches. Germline CDR1 GTSNPN, CDR2 SVGIG (reference sequence). CDR3: CAWNWDRNYGYTF. CDR3 sequence (DNA): TGTGCCTGGAATTGGGACAGAAACTATGGCTACACCTTC.

The chain uses TRBV28 and TRBJ1-4; D remains ambiguous. The CDR3 spans 15 residues. The V gene's germline CDR1 is MDHEN and CDR2 SYDVKM. V was shortened by 3 bases and J by 2 bases, with 10 bases between the two germline ends. The CDR3 nucleotides read TGTGCCAGCAGTTTCACGTCGGGGACTAATGAAAAACTGTTTTTT. Amino acid sequence: CASSFTSGTNEKLFF. Complete variable domain (other parts from reference TRBV28 and TRBJ1-4): DVKVTQSSRYLVKRTGEKVFLECVQDMDHENMFWYRQDPGLGLRLIYFSYDVKMKEKGDIPEGYSVSREKKERFSLILESASTNQTSMYLCASSFTSGTNEKLFFGSGTQLSVL.

This rearrangement joins TRBV29-1 to TRBJ2-7, with 10 nucleotides matching TRBD2. The CDR3 covers 12 residues. The J segment lost 8 bases and the V segment lost 5 bases, leaving 6 bases of the junction unmatched. Germline V gene sequence: CDR1 SQVTM, CDR2 ANQGSEA. As DNA, the CDR3 is TGCAGCGTTTTTACTAGCGGGACCAAGCAGTACTTC. It specifies CSVFTSGTKQYF.

At least ten counts were recorded for this clone. This rearrangement joins TRBV7-3 to TRBJ2-5; D is unresolved. Germline-derived CDR1 and CDR2 are SGHTA and FQGTGA. The CDR3 has 13 amino acids. V dropped 5 bases and J dropped 5 bases, with 12 bases sitting between them. The CDR3 region has the DNA TGTGCCAGCAGCGTCTACGTCGGTGAGACCCAGTACTTC. Protein product: CASSVYVGETQYF. The full variable domain, with the rest looked up from reference TRBV7-3 and TRBJ2-5, is GAGVSQTPSNKVTEKGKYVELRCDPISGHTALYWYRQSLGQGPEFLIYFQGTGAADDSGLPNDRFFAVRPEGSVSTLKIQRTERGDSAVYLCASSVYVGETQYFGPGTRLLVL.

The chain joins TRBV24-1 to TRBJ2-3; the D gene is possibly TRBD2 (6 bases). Trimming removed 12 bases at V and 0 bases at J, with 12 bases between. Germline-derived CDR1 and CDR2 are KGHDR and SFDVKD. This CDR3 is 13 amino acids long. The CDR3 nucleotides read TGTGCCTCTTCAGGGACTAGCACAGATACGCAGTATTTT. It translates to CASSGTSTDTQYF.

V usage is TRBV9 and J usage is TRBJ2-2; a possible D gene is TRBD2 (5 bases). CDR1 SGDLS and CDR2 YYNGEE come from the germline V gene. The ends were cut back, 4 bases at V and 0 bases at J, with 10 bases in the middle. The CDR3 consists of 15 residues. The CDR3 nucleotides read TGTGCCAGCAGCTCCCGGACTGCGAACACCGGGGAGCTGTTTTTT. It codes for CASSSRTANTGELFF.

The chain combines TRBV19 with TRBJ1-2; no firm D call. Between the trimmed V and J ends, which lost 8 bases and 2 bases, there was a span of 9 bases. Germline-derived CDR1 and CDR2 are LNHDA and SQIVND (reference sequence). CDR3 size: 12 residues. The CDR3 DNA reads as TGTGCCAGTTATTCGGGAAACTATGGCTACACCTTC. This translates into CASYSGNYGYTF.

This clone has a single count. V usage is TRBV11-2 and J usage is TRBJ2-1; D is uncertain. Germline loops: CDR1 SGHAT, CDR2 FQNNGV. V lost 1 base and J 7 bases, leaving 5 bases between the germline ends. CDR3 length equals 12 residues. The CDR3 DNA is TGTGCCAGCAGCTTAGTTCCAAATGAGCAGTTCTTC. This encodes CASSLVPNEQFF.

V usage is TRBV5-1 and J usage is TRBJ2-5, with 10 bases that match TRBD1. CDR1 SGHRS and CDR2 YFSETQ come from the germline V gene. V was clipped by 0 bases and J by 5 bases; unmatched bases: 1. This CDR3 spans 14 amino acids. The CDR3: CASSLAGQGETQYF. In DNA form, the CDR3 reads TGCGCCAGCAGCTTGGCGGGACAGGGGGAGACCCAGTACTTC.

The chain recombines TRBV7-8 with TRBJ2-5, with D possibly being TRBD2 (5 bases). Per germline, CDR1 SGHVS and CDR2 FQNEAQ. This CDR3 has 15 residues. V lost 1 base and J 1 base, leaving 10 bases between the germline ends. The CDR3 bases are TGTGCCAGCAGCTTAGGAACACGGGGCCAAGAGACCCAGTACTTC. It codes for CASSLGTRGQETQYF.

The chain joins TRBV3-1 (or the pseudogene TRBV3-2) to TRBJ2-1, with 10 bases aligning to TRBD2. Germline trimming cut 3 bases from V and 5 bases from J; bases unmatched to any gene: 4. The CDR3 runs 15 residues. CDR1 and CDR2 from the germline V gene are LGHDT and YNNKEL (reference sequence). The CDR3 spells CASSQGLAPNNEQFF. The CDR3 DNA sequence: TGTGCCAGCAGCCAGGGACTAGCGCCCAACAATGAGCAGTTCTTC.